These 6 T cell receptor beta chains originate from one sample sequenced in a study of graft-versus-host responses after intestinal transplantation. Their recognized antigens are unknown. Method: immunoSEQ multiplex PCR; TCRdb's copy keeps in-frame clones and lacks some. The data show 100,000 to 120,000 clones, roughly 95% seen once. Sequences were derived from unstimulated CD8+ T cells sorted from spleen or lymph node cells, sampled before intestinal transplant. The receptors here all came from a human donor who received an intestinal transplant.

DNA for the CDR3: TGTGCCAGCAGCTTAGTAGCGGAGGGGGAGACCCAGTACTTC. Amino acids: CASSLVAEGETQYF. The V call is TRBV11-2, the J call TRBJ2-5; a possible D gene is TRBD2 (6 bases). Germline CDR1 SGHAT, CDR2 FQNNGV. V lost 1 base, J lost 5 bases, and 11 bases lay in between. The CDR3 consists of 14 residues.

V usage is TRBV27 and J usage is TRBJ1-5; D possibly corresponds to TRBD1 (5 bases). The ends were cut back, 2 bases at V and 4 bases at J, with 9 bases in the middle. This CDR3 has 14 residues. The germline gives CDR1 MNHEY, CDR2 SMNVEV (reference sequence). The CDR3, as DNA: TGTGCCAGCAGTTTACGGGGGGGTAATCAGCCCCAGCATTTT. Amino acids: CASSLRGGNQPQHF.

J is TRBJ2-3 and V is TRBV6-5, with D perhaps matching TRBD1 (7 bases). V lost 5 bases and J 3 bases, leaving 15 bases between the germline ends. The length of the CDR3 is 15 residues. CDR1 MNHEY and CDR2 SVGAGI come from the germline V gene. The CDR3 region is CASSAGGFETDTQYF. The CDR3 DNA is TGTGCCAGCAGTGCAGGGGGGTTTGAGACAGATACGCAGTATTTT.

This chain uses TRBV11-2 with TRBJ1-5; D is uncertain. The CDR3 has 15 amino acids. Germline V gives CDR1 SGHAT, CDR2 FQNNGV. The V end lost 0 bases, the J end lost 9 bases, and 15 bases lay between the germline ends. CDR3 sequence reads: CASSLEGGGRRPQHF. CDR3 coding DNA: TGTGCCAGCAGCTTAGAAGGCGGTGGCCGAAGGCCCCAGCATTTT.

V usage is TRBV30 and J usage is TRBJ1-1; D is possibly TRBD1 (6 bases). The V and J ends lost 1 base and 5 bases respectively, with 11 bases between them. The germline CDR1 and CDR2 sequences are GTSNPN and SVGIG (reference sequence). CDR3 length equals 13 residues. CDR3 residues: CAWSEGDWTEAFF. The CDR3 region has the DNA TGTGCCTGGAGTGAGGGGGATTGGACTGAAGCTTTCTTT. Based on the CDR3 plus reference TRBV30 and TRBJ1-1, the full variable domain is SQTIHQWPATLVQPVGSPLSLECTVEGTSNPNLYWYRQAAGRGLQLLFYSVGIGQISSEVPQNLSASRPQDRQFILSSKKLLLSDSGFYLCAWSEGDWTEAFFGQGTRLTVV.

The chain combines TRBV5-1 with TRBJ2-1; 9 bases agree with TRBD2. The CDR3 spans 14 residues. V gave up 3 bases and J gave up 9 bases; unmatched junction bases: 7. Germline lookup yields CDR1 SGHRS and CDR2 YFSETQ. CDR3 nucleotide sequence: TGCGCCAGCAGCTCATCCGGGACTAGCCCTGAGCAGTTCTTC. This gives the protein CASSSSGTSPEQFF.